In its sample, the clone carrying this T cell receptor beta chain was seen a few times. The CDR3 has 14 residues. After removal of 5 bases from V and 5 bases from J, the junction contained 7 bases not matched to a gene. Looked up from germline, CDR1 is DFQATT and CDR2 is SNEGSKA (reference sequence). TCRdb fed the 5' RACE reads into MiXCR, producing one record per CDR3 protein. The sample holds about 390,000 distinct CDR3 sequences, 15% to 20% seen once. The sample belongs to a study of T-cell memory formation after mild COVID-19. Sequencing used PBMCs or a T cell subset sorted from them (not recorded which). The rearrangement uses TRBV20-1 and TRBJ2-5; 11 bases map to TRBD2. This TCR derives from a man younger than 35 who had mild COVID-19 (a few samples of this study predate the infection). Cell type and time point are not known. CDR3: CSAHWASGGETQYF. For the CDR3, the DNA is TGCAGTGCTCACTGGGCTAGCGGGGGGGAGACCCAGTACTTC.